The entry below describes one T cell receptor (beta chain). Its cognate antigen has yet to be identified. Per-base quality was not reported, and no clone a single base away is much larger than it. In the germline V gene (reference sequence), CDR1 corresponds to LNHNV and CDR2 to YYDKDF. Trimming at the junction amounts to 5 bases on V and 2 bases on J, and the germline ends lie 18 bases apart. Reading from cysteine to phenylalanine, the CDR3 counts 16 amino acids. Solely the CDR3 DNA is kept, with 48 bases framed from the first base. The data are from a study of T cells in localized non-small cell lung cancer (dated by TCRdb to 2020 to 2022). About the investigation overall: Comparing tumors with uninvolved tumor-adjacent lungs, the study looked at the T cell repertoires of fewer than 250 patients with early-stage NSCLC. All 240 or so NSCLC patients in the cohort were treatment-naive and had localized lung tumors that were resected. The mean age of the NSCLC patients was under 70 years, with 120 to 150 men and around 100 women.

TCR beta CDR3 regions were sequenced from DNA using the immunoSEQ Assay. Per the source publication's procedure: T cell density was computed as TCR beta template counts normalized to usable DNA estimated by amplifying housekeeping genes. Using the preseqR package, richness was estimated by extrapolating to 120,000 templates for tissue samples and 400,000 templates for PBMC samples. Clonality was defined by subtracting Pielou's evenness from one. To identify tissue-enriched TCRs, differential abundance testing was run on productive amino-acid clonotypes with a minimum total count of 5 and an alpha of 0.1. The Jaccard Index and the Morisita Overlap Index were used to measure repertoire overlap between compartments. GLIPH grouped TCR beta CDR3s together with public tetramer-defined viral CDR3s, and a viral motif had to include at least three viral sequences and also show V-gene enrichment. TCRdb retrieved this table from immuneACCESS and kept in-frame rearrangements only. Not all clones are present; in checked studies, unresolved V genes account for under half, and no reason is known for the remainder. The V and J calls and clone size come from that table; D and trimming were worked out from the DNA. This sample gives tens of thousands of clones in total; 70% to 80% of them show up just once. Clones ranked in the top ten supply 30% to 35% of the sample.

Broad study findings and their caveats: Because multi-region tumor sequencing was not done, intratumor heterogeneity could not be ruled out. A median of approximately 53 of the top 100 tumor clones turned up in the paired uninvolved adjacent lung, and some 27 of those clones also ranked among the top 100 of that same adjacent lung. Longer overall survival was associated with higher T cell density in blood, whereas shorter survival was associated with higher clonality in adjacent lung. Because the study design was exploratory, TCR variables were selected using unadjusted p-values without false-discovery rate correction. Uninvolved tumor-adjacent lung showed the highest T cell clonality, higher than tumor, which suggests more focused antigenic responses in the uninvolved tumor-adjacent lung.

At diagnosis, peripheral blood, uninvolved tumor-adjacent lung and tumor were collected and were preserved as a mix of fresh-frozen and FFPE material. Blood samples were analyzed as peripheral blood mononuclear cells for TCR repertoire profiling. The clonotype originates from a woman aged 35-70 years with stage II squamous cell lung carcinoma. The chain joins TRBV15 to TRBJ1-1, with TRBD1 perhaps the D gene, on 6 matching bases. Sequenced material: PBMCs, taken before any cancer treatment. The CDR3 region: CATSGKTTGLNTEAFF. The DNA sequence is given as TGTGCCACCAGCGGCAAGACTACAGGGCTTAACACTGAAGCTTTCTTT. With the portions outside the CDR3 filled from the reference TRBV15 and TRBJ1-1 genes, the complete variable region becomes DAMVIQNPRYQVTQFGKPVTLSCSQTLNHNVMYWYQQKSSQAPKLLFHYYDKDFNNEADTPDNFQSRRPNTSFCFLDIRSPGLGDTAMYLCATSGKTTGLNTEAFFGQGTRLTVV.